This T cell receptor beta chain was documented in a study of identical twins. Study findings and constraints: The presence of invariant MAIT and iNKT cells could partly confound analyses of zero-insertion sequences.

Template switching added a universal primer site; cDNA carried unique molecular identifiers. A single record per CDR3 protein comes from TCRdb applying MiXCR to the 5' RACE reads. This table holds 150,000 or so distinct CDR3 sequences, roughly 3.5% found once. This clonotype was detected many times. Its specificity is unknown. The CDR3 sequence is 13 residues long. Germline V gene data show CDR1 as DFQATT and CDR2 as SNEGSKA (reference sequence). Trimming shortened V by 5 bases and J by 7 bases, and 15 bases separated the two germline ends. This sequence originates from a man aged 18 to 30 in good health. Sequencing was carried out using memory T cells sorted from blood. This chain joins TRBV20-1 and TRBJ2-1; D possibly matches TRBD1 or TRBD2 (5 bases each). The CDR3, as DNA: TGCAGTGCTCCCGGGACCACCCTGAATGAGCAGTTCTTC. Protein sequence: CSAPGTTLNEQFF.